One and the same sample provided the 7 T cell receptor beta chains below, sequenced in a study of blood T cell repertoires in COVID-19. Using immunoSEQ multiplex PCR, the repertoire was profiled, and TCRdb retains in-frame clones only, with some absent. Seen here are about 150,000 clones, 75% to 90% observed once, and the top ten hold less than 2.5%. Sequences were obtained from peripheral blood. The receptor set was obtained from an older man with acute or convalescent COVID-19.

The chain is built from TRBV6-5 and TRBJ1-5, with TRBD1 matching over 7 bases. The germline V gene encodes CDR1 MNHEY and CDR2 SVGAGI. Unmatched junction bases numbered 6, after V lost 6 bases and J lost 1 base. The CDR3 contains 15 residues. For the CDR3, the DNA is TGTGCCAGCAGGTTTACAGGGGACAGCAATCAGCCCCAGCATTTT. This sequence encodes CASRFTGDSNQPQHF.

Here the CDR3 reads CASSRYSGGVEYNQPQHF. CDR3 DNA sequence: TGTGCCAGCAGCCGTTATTCAGGGGGCGTCGAATACAATCAGCCCCAGCATTTT. The chain employs TRBV6-2 or TRBV6-3 and TRBJ1-5, with 8 bases matching TRBD1. V shed 6 bases and J 3 bases; nucleotides not matched to a gene: 16. CDR3 size: 18 residues. CDR1 and CDR2 from the germline V gene are MNHEY and SVGEGT.

This clone turned up a few times. The chain carries TRBV11-3 and TRBJ2-5; 7 nucleotides match TRBD1. J gave up 3 bases and V 7 bases, and 8 bases lay outside the gene matches. Germline V gene sequence: CDR1 SGHNT, CDR2 YENEEA. This CDR3 is 14 amino acids long. The CDR3 nucleotides are TGTGCCAGCATCCGACCCGGGACAGAAGAGACCCAGTACTTC. Translating gives CASIRPGTEETQYF.

Remarks on this clone: This specimen includes other DNA sequences encoding the same CDR3. The DNA of the CDR3 is TGTGCCAGCAGTTCCGGACAGGGGGATCAGCCCCAGCATTTT. Translating gives CASSSGQGDQPQHF. This chain joins TRBV28 and TRBJ1-5; 10 bases line up with TRBD1. The junction had 2 bases not matched to a gene; V was cut back by 4 bases and J by 5 bases. The CDR3 totals 14 residues. Germline loops: CDR1 MDHEN, CDR2 SYDVKM.

This sequence joins TRBV2 and TRBJ1-3; D not resolved. This CDR3 has 18 amino acids. Germline CDR1 and CDR2: SNHLY and FYNNEI. V was shortened by 6 bases and J by 0 bases, with 21 bases between the two germline ends. The CDR3 region has the DNA TGTGCCAGCAGACTACTAGCCTCCTACAGTCCCTCTGGAAACACCATATATTTT. This gives the protein CASRLLASYSPSGNTIYF.

This sequence joins TRBV28 and TRBJ2-3; D unclear. Germline-derived CDR1 and CDR2 are MDHEN and SYDVKM. The CDR3 consists of 13 residues. V gave up 5 bases and J gave up 5 bases, with 11 bases separating them. CDR3 bases: TGTGCCAGCAGTCTTACAGCCGTAGATACGCAGTATTTT. Residues: CASSLTAVDTQYF.

In the case of this clone: One end of the junction does not line up with germline, which may come from a read error. This chain joins TRBV28 and TRBJ2-2; D might be TRBD1 (6 bases). The germline gives CDR1 MDHEN, CDR2 SYDVKM. CDR3 size: 15 residues. CDR3 region: CASSWDIGNAGELFF. The CDR3 DNA sequence: TGTGCCAGCAGTTGGGACATAGGGAACGCCGGGGAGCTGTTTTTT. Complete variable domain (other parts from reference TRBV28 and TRBJ2-2): DVKVTQSSRYLVKRTGEKVFLECVQDMDHENMFWYRQDPGLGLRLIYFSYDVKMKEKGDIPEGYSVSREKKERFSLILESASTNQTSMYLCASSWDIGNAGELFFGEGSRLTVL.